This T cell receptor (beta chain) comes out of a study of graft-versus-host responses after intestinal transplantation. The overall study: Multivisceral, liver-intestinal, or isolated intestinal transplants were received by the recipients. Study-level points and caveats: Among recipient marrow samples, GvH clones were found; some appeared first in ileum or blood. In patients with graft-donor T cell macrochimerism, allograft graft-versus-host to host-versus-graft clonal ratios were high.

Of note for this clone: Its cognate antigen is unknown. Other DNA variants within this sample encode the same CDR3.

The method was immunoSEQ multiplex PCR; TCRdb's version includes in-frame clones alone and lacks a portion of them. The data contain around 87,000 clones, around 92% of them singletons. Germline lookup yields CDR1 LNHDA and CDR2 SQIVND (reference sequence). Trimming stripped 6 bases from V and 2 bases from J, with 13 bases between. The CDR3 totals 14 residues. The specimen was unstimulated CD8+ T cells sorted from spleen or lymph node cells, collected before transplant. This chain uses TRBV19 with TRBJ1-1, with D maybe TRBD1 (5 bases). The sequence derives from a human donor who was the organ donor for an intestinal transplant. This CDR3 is CASRTGGGNTEAFF. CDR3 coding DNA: TGTGCCAGTAGGACCGGGGGGGGTAACACTGAAGCTTTCTTT.